These 9 T cell receptor beta chains were sequenced from one sample in a study of cytomegalovirus exposure and HLA in healthy donors (dated by TCRdb to about 2017). To prepare the library, the immunoSEQ multiplex PCR assay was applied. The multiplex PCR relied on a mix of 60 forward primers for TCR Vbeta segments and 13 reverse primers for TCR Jbeta segments. The clones in this table, taken by TCRdb from immuneACCESS, are in-frame only. Not every clone is retained; where verified, under half of the shortfall comes from an unresolved V gene, and the cause of the rest is unknown. The sample includes more than 95,000 clones, with 73% observed a single time. More than 4.5% of the sample comes from the top ten. The sequenced sample consisted of PBMCs. The receptors were sampled from a man between 60 and 75 years old in good health and CMV-seropositive.

This rearrangement joins TRBV5-4 to TRBJ2-7; D gene ambiguous. CDR1 is SGHNT and CDR2 is YYREEE in the germline V gene (reference sequence). The CDR3 spans 14 residues. Deletions cut 5 bases from V and 0 bases from J, with 12 bases between. The CDR3 bases are TGTGCCAGCAGAGATGAGGTGAGCTCCTACGAGCAGTACTTC. This gives the protein CASRDEVSSYEQYF.

The chain has TRBV11-1 and TRBJ1-2; D unclear. The CDR3 totals 13 residues. Germline V gene data show CDR1 as SGHAT and CDR2 as FQDESV (reference sequence). V lost 1 base, J lost 6 bases, and 9 bases lay in between. CDR3 nucleotide sequence: TGTGCCAGCAGCTTAGGGTTTACAAATGGCTACACCTTC. This codes for CASSLGFTNGYTF.

The chain is built from TRBV11-2 and TRBJ2-1, with D tentatively TRBD2 (6 bases). This CDR3 spans 13 amino acids. Germline lookup yields CDR1 SGHAT and CDR2 FQNNGV. Trimming cost V 6 bases and J 6 bases, with 12 bases left between them. CDR3 nucleotide sequence: TGTGCCAGCAGACTCCATAGCGGCAATGAGCAGTTCTTC. Translated, it gives CASRLHSGNEQFF.

The chain is built from TRBV10-3 and TRBJ2-4, with 15 bases lining up with TRBD2. V shed 6 bases and J 0 bases; nucleotides not matched to a gene: 12. The CDR3 totals 20 residues. Germline CDR1 is ENHRY and CDR2 is SYGVKD. The CDR3 protein is CAISDGTSGGLRLAKNIQYF. The CDR3 bases are TGTGCCATCAGCGACGGGACTAGCGGGGGGTTACGCCTAGCCAAAAACATTCAGTACTTC.

The chain employs TRBV10-1 and TRBJ1-5, with D unclear. From germline, CDR1 is WNHNN and CDR2 SYGVQD (reference sequence). Deletions cut 2 bases from V and 5 bases from J, with 7 bases between. The CDR3 is made up of 13 amino acids. CDR3 bases: TGCGCCAGCAGTGAGAGGCAGGATCAGCCCCAGCATTTT. It specifies CASSERQDQPQHF.

This clone was recorded only once. The genes are TRBV5-1 and TRBJ2-5, with 13 nucleotides matching TRBD2. V lost 4 bases, J lost 5 bases, and 8 bases stayed unmatched. CDR1 and CDR2 from the germline V gene are SGHRS and YFSETQ. The CDR3 runs to 16 residues. CDR3 bases: TGCGCCAGCAGCCCCGGGACTAGCGGGGAGGGGGAGACCCAGTACTTC. Its protein is CASSPGTSGEGETQYF. Full variable domain (missing parts from reference TRBV5-1 and TRBJ2-5): KAGVTQTPRYLIKTRGQQVTLSCSPISGHRSVSWYQQTPGQGLQFLFEYFSETQRNKGNFPGRFSGRQFSNSRSEMNVSTLELGDSALYLCASSPGTSGEGETQYFGPGTRLLVL.

The chain links TRBV6-6 to TRBJ2-7; 9 bases map to TRBD1. The V gene's germline CDR1 is MNHNY and CDR2 SVGAGI (reference sequence). Trimming removed 2 bases from V and 6 bases from J; junction bases left unmatched: 8. This CDR3 comprises 15 residues. The CDR3 spells CASSYRGQGNAEQYF. In DNA, the CDR3 is TGTGCCAGCAGTTACCGAGGACAGGGGAACGCCGAGCAGTACTTC.

V usage is TRBV9 and J usage is TRBJ1-2, with D possibly matching TRBD1 (5 bases). The CDR3 sequence is 13 residues long. CDR1 is SGDLS, CDR2 YYNGEE, per germline. The germline V and J ends were trimmed by 2 bases and 4 bases, with 9 bases remaining between them. CDR3 in amino acids: CASSVTGTYGYTF. For the CDR3, the DNA is TGTGCCAGCAGCGTTACAGGAACCTATGGCTACACCTTC.

The V call is TRBV9, the J call TRBJ2-3; no clear D gene. The CDR3 has 14 amino acids. In germline, CDR1 is SGDLS, CDR2 YYNGEE. Trimming took off 0 bases at V and 3 bases at J, with 8 bases between the two ends. The CDR3 DNA reads TGTGCCAGCAGCGTAGATAGTTTGACAGATACGCAGTATTTT. Amino acid sequence: CASSVDSLTDTQYF.